The 31 T cell receptor beta chains presented below share a single source sample, sequenced in a study of blood T cell repertoires in COVID-19. TCRdb's table, derived via immunoSEQ multiplex PCR, lists solely in-frame clones and lacks some. Among tens of thousands of clones, under 95% were seen once, and the ten largest hold 2.5% to 3.5%. Sequenced input: peripheral blood. These receptors all come from a man aged 45 to 65 with acute or convalescent COVID-19.

This clone appeared once. V is TRBV11-3 and J is TRBJ2-7, with D hard to call. V was shortened by 6 bases and J by 6 bases, with 18 bases between the two germline ends. The CDR3 covers 14 residues. CDR1 is SGHNT, CDR2 YENEEA, per germline. The CDR3 DNA reads TGTGCCAGCAGTAAAACAGTGGGTTTGGGCGAGCAGTACTTC. Its translation: CASSKTVGLGEQYF. The entire variable domain, with the rest obtained from reference TRBV11-3 and TRBJ2-7, is as follows: EAGVVQSPRYKIIEKKQPVAFWCNPISGHNTLYWYLQNLGQGPELLIRYENEEAVDDSQLPKDRFSAERLKGVDSTLKIQPAELGDSAVYLCASSKTVGLGEQYFGPGTRLTVT.

J is TRBJ2-5 and V is TRBV5-1; 9 bases agree with TRBD2. The V gene's germline CDR1 is SGHRS and CDR2 YFSETQ. After removal of 4 bases from V and 2 bases from J, the junction contained 6 bases not matched to a gene. The CDR3 has 15 amino acids. The DNA of the CDR3 is TGCGCCAGCAGCGACCTCCTAGCGGGGCAAGAGACCCAGTACTTC. Its translation is CASSDLLAGQETQYF.

The chain employs TRBV10-3 and TRBJ1-1; the match to TRBD1 covers 9 bases. The length of the CDR3 is 14 residues. The trim removed 4 bases at V and 3 bases at J, leaving 3 bases unmatched. Germline V CDR1 and CDR2: ENHRY, SYGVKD. Here the CDR3 reads CAISGGTGYTEAFF. The DNA for the CDR3 is TGTGCCATCAGTGGGGGGACAGGGTACACTGAAGCTTTCTTT.

This clone was found once. In DNA, the CDR3 is TGCGCCAGCAGCTTGGGGCAGGGGACTGGCTACACCTTC. Translating it yields CASSLGQGTGYTF. The gene calls are TRBV5-1 and TRBJ1-2; maybe TRBD1 (6 bases). V lost 0 bases, J lost 7 bases, and 10 bases lay in between. This CDR3 has 13 residues. Germline CDR1 SGHRS, CDR2 YFSETQ.

The V gene is TRBV14, the J gene TRBJ2-1, with 9 bases matching TRBD1. The germline V gene has CDR1 SGHDN and CDR2 FVKESK. After removal of 7 bases from V and 6 bases from J, the junction contained 4 bases not matched to a gene. The CDR3 runs 13 residues. DNA for the CDR3: TGTGCCAGCACAACAGGGGGCTTCAATGAGCAGTTCTTC. It codes for CASTTGGFNEQFF.

J is TRBJ2-7 and V is TRBV29-1; a possible D gene is TRBD1 (6 bases). This CDR3 is 14 amino acids long. Germline V lookup: CDR1 SQVTM, CDR2 ANQGSEA. The ends were cut back, 0 bases at V and 1 base at J, with 10 bases in the middle. In nucleotides, the CDR3 is TGCAGCGTTGAAGATCTTGGACAGTCCTACGAGCAGTACTTC. It yields the protein CSVEDLGQSYEQYF.

J is TRBJ2-2 and V is TRBV3-1 (or the pseudogene TRBV3-2), with 7 bases identical to TRBD1. The CDR3 loop spans 15 amino acids. After removal of 6 bases from V and 4 bases from J, the junction contained 8 bases not matched to a gene. CDR1 and CDR2 from the germline V gene are LGHDT and YNNKEL (reference sequence). In DNA, the CDR3 is TGTGCCAGCAGGCGACAGGGTATTAGCACCGGGGAGCTGTTTTTT. This codes for CASRRQGISTGELFF.

The gene calls are TRBV6-1 and TRBJ2-1; no firm D call. The CDR3 has 15 residues. With 0 bases removed from V and 5 bases from J, the gap between germline ends came to 11 bases. Looked up from germline, CDR1 is MNHNS and CDR2 is SASEGT. CDR3 region: CASSEAPRPDNEQFF. The CDR3 coding sequence is TGTGCCAGCAGTGAAGCGCCGCGGCCAGACAATGAGCAGTTCTTC.

The V and J genes are TRBV2 and TRBJ2-7, with 9 bases matching TRBD2. With 5 bases clipped from V and 2 bases from J, the junction kept 7 bases outside the gene matches. This CDR3 contains 15 residues. The germline CDR1 and CDR2 sequences are SNHLY and FYNNEI. Here the CDR3 DNA reads TGTGCCAGCAGTAGGCAAGTAGCGGGAGCCTACGAGCAGTACTTC. Translation gives CASSRQVAGAYEQYF.

J is TRBJ1-4 and V is TRBV4-1; D not certain. Germline V gene lookup returns CDR1 MGHRA and CDR2 YSYEKL. Trimming shortened V by 0 bases and J by 0 bases, and 2 bases separated the two germline ends. The CDR3 consists of 14 residues. The CDR3 is CASSQDTTNEKLFF. CDR3 in DNA: TGCGCCAGCAGCCAAGATACAACTAATGAAAAACTGTTTTTT.

This clone has a handful of counts. The V and J genes are TRBV12-3 or TRBV12-4 and TRBJ2-7, with 8 bases fitting TRBD2. The CDR3 runs 12 residues. V lost 5 bases and J lost 6; bases outside the gene matches: 3. The CDR3 sequence is CASSHRGGEQYF. CDR3 coding DNA: TGTGCCAGCAGTCATCGGGGGGGCGAGCAGTACTTC.

The gene calls are TRBV19 and TRBJ1-2, with D perhaps matching TRBD1 (6 bases). The germline V gene has CDR1 LNHDA and CDR2 SQIVND (reference sequence). The V end lost 4 bases, the J end lost 7 bases, and 10 bases lay between the germline ends. CDR3 length: 12 amino acids. CDR3 protein: CASSKQGTGYTF. Here the CDR3 DNA reads TGTGCCAGTAGTAAACAGGGTACTGGCTACACCTTC.

The chain carries TRBV18 and TRBJ1-3, with 12 bases fitting TRBD1. CDR3 size: 20 residues. From germline, CDR1 is KGHSH and CDR2 LQKENI. V was clipped by 2 bases and J by 0 bases; unmatched bases: 11. The CDR3 nucleotides read TGTGCCAGCTCACCATTGATGGGACAGGGGGCGGCCATCTCTGGAAACACCATATATTTT. Translated: CASSPLMGQGAAISGNTIYF.

The gene calls are TRBV5-4 and TRBJ2-1; 7 bases match TRBD1. V dropped 7 bases and J dropped 0; count of bases not matched to a gene: 7. Germline V gene data show CDR1 as SGHNT and CDR2 as YYREEE (reference sequence). CDR3 length: 15 amino acids. The CDR3 here is CASSSGQISYNEQFF. The CDR3 DNA sequence: TGTGCCAGCTCCTCGGGACAGATCTCCTACAATGAGCAGTTCTTC.

V is TRBV18 and J is TRBJ1-1; D may be TRBD1 (5 bases). The V end was cut by 5 bases, the J end by 4 bases, with 17 bases between. The CDR3 contains 15 residues. The germline V gene has CDR1 KGHSH and CDR2 LQKENI. The DNA for the CDR3 is TGTGCCAGCTCAGCCAGATCCAGGGCTATCACTGAAGCTTTCTTT. This translates into CASSARSRAITEAFF.

The chain has TRBV5-6 and TRBJ2-5; 9 bases align to TRBD1. The germline V gene encodes CDR1 SGHDT and CDR2 YYEEEE. The ends lost 4 bases at V and 5 bases at J; junction bases unmatched: 3. This CDR3 is built from 13 residues. The CDR3 sequence: CASSRDRGETQYF. The DNA of the CDR3 is TGTGCCAGCAGCCGTGACAGGGGGGAGACCCAGTACTTC.

CDR3 sequence reads: CASSSMLAGGRETQYF. In nucleotides, the CDR3 is TGCGCCAGCAGTTCAATGCTAGCGGGGGGGCGAGAGACCCAGTACTTC. The rearrangement uses TRBV5-1 and TRBJ2-5, with 12 bases identical to TRBD2. Trimming removed 5 bases from V and 4 bases from J; junction bases left unmatched: 9. The germline V gene has CDR1 SGHRS and CDR2 YFSETQ. CDR3 size: 16 residues.

The chain has TRBV5-1 and TRBJ1-5; 9 nucleotides match TRBD1. The CDR3 has 15 amino acids. CDR1 is SGHRS and CDR2 is YFSETQ in the germline V gene. V was clipped by 2 bases and J by 7 bases; unmatched bases: 7. Here the CDR3 DNA reads TGCGCCAGCAGCTTTACAGGGGGCGTCGGGCAGCCCCAGCATTTT. Translation gives CASSFTGGVGQPQHF.

The chain recombines TRBV25-1 with TRBJ1-4, with 9 bases aligning to TRBD1. The CDR3 contains 16 residues. Germline CDR1 reads MGHDK; CDR2 reads SYGVNS. With 4 bases clipped from V and 3 bases from J, the junction kept 6 bases outside the gene matches. The CDR3 loop reads CASSGGQGWANEKLFF. The CDR3 DNA reads TGTGCCAGCAGTGGGGGACAGGGTTGGGCTAATGAAAAACTGTTTTTT.

The rearrangement uses TRBV28 and TRBJ2-7; the match to TRBD2 covers 7 bases. The CDR3 contains 17 residues. Germline V gene lookup returns CDR1 MDHEN and CDR2 SYDVKM. V lost 3 bases to trimming and J lost 0 bases; unmatched junction nucleotides: 11. The DNA for the CDR3 is TGTGCCAGCAGTTTGCGACCTGGAGCTAGCGGCTCCTACGAGCAGTACTTC. Encoded protein: CASSLRPGASGSYEQYF. Looking up the rest from reference TRBV28 and TRBJ2-7 gives the full variable domain: DVKVTQSSRYLVKRTGEKVFLECVQDMDHENMFWYRQDPGLGLRLIYFSYDVKMKEKGDIPEGYSVSREKKERFSLILESASTNQTSMYLCASSLRPGASGSYEQYFGPGTRLTVT.

V and J are TRBV19 and TRBJ1-1, with TRBD1 matching 7 bases. V shed 3 bases, J shed 4 bases, and the junction held 11 bases outside the gene matches. CDR3 length: 16 residues. From germline, CDR1 is LNHDA and CDR2 SQIVND (reference sequence). The CDR3 DNA sequence: TGTGCCAGTAGTATTGTTTCAGGGGGTATTTTCACTGAAGCTTTCTTT. It encodes CASSIVSGGIFTEAFF.

The rearrangement links TRBV19 to TRBJ1-4, with D possibly matching TRBD1 (5 bases). Between the trimmed V and J ends, which lost 6 bases and 8 bases, there was a span of 13 bases. The CDR3 runs 13 residues. Germline CDR1 LNHDA, CDR2 SQIVND (reference sequence). CDR3 DNA sequence: TGTGCCAGTAGAAGGGCAGGGTTAGAAAAACTGTTTTTT. Translation gives CASRRAGLEKLFF.

V usage is TRBV4-1 and J usage is TRBJ2-3, with D maybe TRBD2 (5 bases). CDR1 and CDR2 (germline): MGHRA, YSYEKL. This CDR3 contains 17 residues. Trimming left V 5 bases short and J 1 base short, with 19 bases between. The CDR3 loop is CASSSGLARTGTDTQYF. As DNA, the CDR3 is TGCGCCAGCAGCAGCGGACTCGCCAGAACTGGCACAGATACGCAGTATTTT.

The rearrangement uses TRBV27 and TRBJ1-1, with D maybe TRBD1 (5 bases). Germline CDR1 MNHEY, CDR2 SMNVEV (reference sequence). V gave up 1 base and J gave up 0 bases, with 9 bases separating them. This CDR3 has 15 residues. CDR3 bases: TGTGCCAGCAGTTTATGTAACAGGATGAACACTGAAGCTTTCTTT. Translation gives CASSLCNRMNTEAFF.

The chain carries TRBV5-1 and TRBJ1-4; the D is unclear. Germline V CDR1 and CDR2: SGHRS, YFSETQ. Trimming took off 0 bases at V and 3 bases at J, with 6 bases between the two ends. There are 14 residues in the CDR3. The CDR3 region is CASSLGHPNEKLFF. In DNA form, the CDR3 reads TGCGCCAGCAGCTTGGGACACCCTAATGAAAAACTGTTTTTT. Combining the CDR3 with reference TRBV5-1 and TRBJ1-4 gives the whole variable domain KAGVTQTPRYLIKTRGQQVTLSCSPISGHRSVSWYQQTPGQGLQFLFEYFSETQRNKGNFPGRFSGRQFSNSRSEMNVSTLELGDSALYLCASSLGHPNEKLFFGSGTQLSVL.

This clone was seen a single time. The chain uses TRBV5-1 and TRBJ2-7; D possibly corresponds to TRBD2 (5 bases). The germline V gene encodes CDR1 SGHRS and CDR2 YFSETQ. The length of the CDR3 is 14 residues. Trimming shortened V by 3 bases and J by 0 bases, and 10 bases separated the two germline ends. The CDR3 coding sequence is TGCGCCAGCAGCTCGCCTGGGAGCTCCTACGAGCAGTACTTC. The encoded protein is CASSSPGSSYEQYF. Complete variable domain (other parts from reference TRBV5-1 and TRBJ2-7): KAGVTQTPRYLIKTRGQQVTLSCSPISGHRSVSWYQQTPGQGLQFLFEYFSETQRNKGNFPGRFSGRQFSNSRSEMNVSTLELGDSALYLCASSSPGSSYEQYFGPGTRLTVT.

J is TRBJ2-5 and V is TRBV5-8; 13 nucleotides agree with TRBD2. CDR3 length equals 16 residues. Germline V lookup: CDR1 SGHTS, CDR2 YDEGEE. V was clipped by 6 bases and J by 1 base; unmatched bases: 6. CDR3: CASTRTSGGLQETQYF. For the CDR3, the DNA is TGTGCCAGCACCCGGACTAGCGGGGGCCTCCAAGAGACCCAGTACTTC.

CDR3 residues: CATSDQGYNYGYTF. Written as DNA, the CDR3 is TGTGCCACCAGTGACCAGGGATACAACTATGGCTACACCTTC. V gene TRBV24-1 combines with J gene TRBJ1-2; D might be TRBD1 (5 bases). V was pared by 4 bases and J by 2 bases, with 10 bases between. The CDR3 has 14 residues. Germline CDR1 KGHDR, CDR2 SFDVKD.

CDR3 DNA: TGTGCCAGCAGCTTGAGGGGACAGGGTTCATCAGAGACCCAGTACTTC. Translation gives CASSLRGQGSSETQYF. The V gene is TRBV21-1, the J gene TRBJ2-5; TRBD1 was called by the table and not checked on the DNA. TRBV21-1 is a pseudogene locus. This CDR3 is 16 amino acids long.

V gene TRBV28 combines with J gene TRBJ1-1, with no clear D. V lost 5 bases, J lost 6 bases, and 7 bases lay in between. The CDR3 sequence is 11 residues long. The germline V gene has CDR1 MDHEN and CDR2 SYDVKM. The CDR3 nucleotides are TGTGCCAGCAGTCTCCTCTCTGAAGCTTTCTTT. Its protein is CASSLLSEAFF.

The rearrangement uses TRBV2 and TRBJ1-1; no definite D call. This CDR3 is built from 13 residues. Germline V gene sequence: CDR1 SNHLY, CDR2 FYNNEI. V lost 2 bases, J lost 2 bases, and 6 bases lay in between. In DNA form, the CDR3 reads TGTGCCAGCAGTGAACGGGGAAACACTGAAGCTTTCTTT. Its protein is CASSERGNTEAFF.